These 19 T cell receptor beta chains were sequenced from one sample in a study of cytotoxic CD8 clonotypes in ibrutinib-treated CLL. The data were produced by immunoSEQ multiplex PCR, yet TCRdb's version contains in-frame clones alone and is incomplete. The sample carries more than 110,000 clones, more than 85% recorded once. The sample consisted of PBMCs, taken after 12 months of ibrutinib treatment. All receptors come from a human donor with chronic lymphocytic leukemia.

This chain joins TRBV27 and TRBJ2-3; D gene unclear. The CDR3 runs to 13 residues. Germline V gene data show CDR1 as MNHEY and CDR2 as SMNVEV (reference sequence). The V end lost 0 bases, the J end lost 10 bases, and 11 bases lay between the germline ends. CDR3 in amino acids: CASSLSTARSQYF. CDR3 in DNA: TGTGCCAGCAGTTTATCGACGGCCCGGTCGCAGTATTTT.

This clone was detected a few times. The CDR3 protein is CASRAAGGTNEQFF. The DNA of the CDR3 is TGTGCCAGCAGGGCAGCGGGAGGTACCAATGAGCAGTTCTTC. This rearrangement joins TRBV2 to TRBJ2-1, with TRBD2 identical over 9 bases. The CDR3 has 14 residues. The ends lost 6 bases at V and 6 bases at J; junction bases unmatched: 6. CDR1 is SNHLY, CDR2 FYNNEI, per germline. Full variable domain (outside the CDR3, taken from reference TRBV2 and TRBJ2-1): EPEVTQTPSHQVTQMGQEVILRCVPISNHLYFYWYRQILGQKVEFLVSFYNNEISEKSEIFDDQFSVERPDGSNFTLKIRSTKLEDSAMYFCASRAAGGTNEQFFGPGTRLTVL.

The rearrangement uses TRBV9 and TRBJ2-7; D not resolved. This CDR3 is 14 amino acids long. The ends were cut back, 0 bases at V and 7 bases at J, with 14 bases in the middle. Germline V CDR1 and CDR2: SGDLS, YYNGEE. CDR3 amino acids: CASSVGPSPWEQYF. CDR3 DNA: TGTGCCAGCAGCGTAGGGCCGTCCCCATGGGAGCAGTACTTC.

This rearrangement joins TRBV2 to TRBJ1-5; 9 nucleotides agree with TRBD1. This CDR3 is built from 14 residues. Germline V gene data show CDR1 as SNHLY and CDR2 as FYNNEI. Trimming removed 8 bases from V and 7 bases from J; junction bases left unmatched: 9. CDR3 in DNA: TGTGCCAGCGAATCAGGGACAGGGAAGCAGCCCCAGCATTTT. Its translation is CASESGTGKQPQHF.

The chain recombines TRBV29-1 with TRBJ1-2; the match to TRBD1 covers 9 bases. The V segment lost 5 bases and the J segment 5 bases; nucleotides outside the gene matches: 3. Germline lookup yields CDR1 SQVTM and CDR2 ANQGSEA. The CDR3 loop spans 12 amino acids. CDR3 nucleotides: TGCAGCGTTACAGGGGGCGGTTATGGCTACACCTTC. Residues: CSVTGGGYGYTF.

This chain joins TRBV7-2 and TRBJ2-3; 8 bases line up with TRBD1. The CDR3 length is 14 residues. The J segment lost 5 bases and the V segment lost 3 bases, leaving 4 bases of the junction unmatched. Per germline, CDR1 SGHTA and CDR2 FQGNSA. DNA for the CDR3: TGTGCCAGCAGCTTTTCAGGGGGCGGAGATACGCAGTATTTT. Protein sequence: CASSFSGGGDTQYF. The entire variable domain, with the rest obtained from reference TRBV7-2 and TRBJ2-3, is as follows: GAGVSQSPSNKVTEKGKDVELRCDPISGHTALYWYRQSLGQGLEFLIYFQGNSAPDKSGLPSDRFSAERTGGSVSTLTIQRTQQEDSAVYLCASSFSGGGDTQYFGPGTRLTVL.

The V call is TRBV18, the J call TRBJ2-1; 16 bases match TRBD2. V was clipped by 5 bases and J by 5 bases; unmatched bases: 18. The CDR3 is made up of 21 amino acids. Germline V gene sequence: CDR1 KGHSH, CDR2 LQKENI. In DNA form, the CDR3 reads TGTGCCAGCTCAGACCGACCTACCGGGACTAGCGGGAGGGCCTGGGACAATGAGCAGTTCTTC. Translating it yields CASSDRPTGTSGRAWDNEQFF.

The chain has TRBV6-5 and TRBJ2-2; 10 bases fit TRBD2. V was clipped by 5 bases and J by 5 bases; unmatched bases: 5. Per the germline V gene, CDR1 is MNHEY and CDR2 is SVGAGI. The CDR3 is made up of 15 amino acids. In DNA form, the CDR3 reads TGTGCCAGCAGTCGTACTAGCGGGATTACCGGGGAGCTGTTTTTT. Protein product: CASSRTSGITGELFF.

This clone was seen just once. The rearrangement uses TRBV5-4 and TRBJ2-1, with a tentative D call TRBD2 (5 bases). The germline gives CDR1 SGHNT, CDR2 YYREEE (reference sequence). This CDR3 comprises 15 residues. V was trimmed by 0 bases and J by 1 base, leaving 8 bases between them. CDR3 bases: TGTGCCAGCAGCTTGGATCGGGATTCCTACAATGAGCAGTTCTTC. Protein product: CASSLDRDSYNEQFF.

The CDR3 DNA reads as TGTGCCAGCCTCCTAGGAGGGTCCGAAAAACTGTTTTTT. This codes for CASLLGGSEKLFF. The chain links TRBV28 to TRBJ1-4; no firm D call. V lost 8 bases and J lost 8, with 15 bases in between. The CDR3 spans 13 residues. Per the germline V gene, CDR1 is MDHEN and CDR2 is SYDVKM.

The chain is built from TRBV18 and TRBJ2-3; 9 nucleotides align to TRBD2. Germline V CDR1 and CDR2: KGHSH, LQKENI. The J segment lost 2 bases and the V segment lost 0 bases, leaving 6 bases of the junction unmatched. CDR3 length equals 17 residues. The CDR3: CASSPPGGGRATDTQYF. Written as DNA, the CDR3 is TGTGCCAGCTCACCACCGGGTGGCGGGAGGGCCACAGATACGCAGTATTTT.

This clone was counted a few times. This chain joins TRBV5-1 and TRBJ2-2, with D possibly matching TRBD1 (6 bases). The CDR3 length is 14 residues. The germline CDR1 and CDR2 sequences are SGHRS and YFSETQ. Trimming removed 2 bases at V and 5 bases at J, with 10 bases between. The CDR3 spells CASSFGTTTGELFF. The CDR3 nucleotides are TGCGCCAGCAGCTTTGGGACAACTACCGGGGAGCTGTTTTTT.

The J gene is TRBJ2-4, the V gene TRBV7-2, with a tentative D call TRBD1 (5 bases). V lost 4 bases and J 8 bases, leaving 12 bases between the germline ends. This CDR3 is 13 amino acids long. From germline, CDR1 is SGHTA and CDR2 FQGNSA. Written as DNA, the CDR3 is TGTGCCAGCAGCTACATGACAGTTGACATTCAGTACTTC. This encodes CASSYMTVDIQYF. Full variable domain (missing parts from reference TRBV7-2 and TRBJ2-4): GAGVSQSPSNKVTEKGKDVELRCDPISGHTALYWYRQSLGQGLEFLIYFQGNSAPDKSGLPSDRFSAERTGGSVSTLTIQRTQQEDSAVYLCASSYMTVDIQYFGAGTRLSVL.

CDR3 nucleotides: TGTGCCGGGAGGGCGACCTCTGGGGCCAACGTCCTGACTTTC. Encoded protein: CAGRATSGANVLTF. This rearrangement joins TRBV2 to TRBJ2-6; 7 bases fit TRBD2. The length of the CDR3 is 14 residues. The V segment lost 11 bases and the J segment 0 bases; nucleotides outside the gene matches: 4. Looked up from germline, CDR1 is SNHLY and CDR2 is FYNNEI.

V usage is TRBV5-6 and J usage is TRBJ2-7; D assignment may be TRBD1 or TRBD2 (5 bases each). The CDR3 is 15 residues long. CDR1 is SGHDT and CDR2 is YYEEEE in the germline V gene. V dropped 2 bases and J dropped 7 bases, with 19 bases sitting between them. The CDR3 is CASSLYGTEIREQYF. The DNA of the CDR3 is TGTGCCAGCAGCTTATACGGGACGGAAATTCGGGAGCAGTACTTC.

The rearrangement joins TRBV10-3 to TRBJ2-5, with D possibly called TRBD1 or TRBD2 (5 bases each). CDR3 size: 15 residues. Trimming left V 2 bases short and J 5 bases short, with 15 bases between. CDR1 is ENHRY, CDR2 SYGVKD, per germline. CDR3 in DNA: TGTGCCATCAGTGAGACCGGGACCTTCGGGGAGACCCAGTACTTC. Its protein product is CAISETGTFGETQYF.

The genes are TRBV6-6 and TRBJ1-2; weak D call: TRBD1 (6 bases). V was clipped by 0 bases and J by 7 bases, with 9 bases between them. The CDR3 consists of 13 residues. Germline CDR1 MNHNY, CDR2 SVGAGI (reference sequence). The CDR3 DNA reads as TGTGCCAGCAGTTACTCGGGGGCCGGTGGCTACACCTTC. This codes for CASSYSGAGGYTF.

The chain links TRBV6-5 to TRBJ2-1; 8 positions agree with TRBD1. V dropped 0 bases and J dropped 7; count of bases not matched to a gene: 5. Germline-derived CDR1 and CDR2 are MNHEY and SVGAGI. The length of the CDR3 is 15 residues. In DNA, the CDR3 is TGTGCCAGCAGTTACTCTCGGACAGGGAGGAATGAGCAGTTCTTC. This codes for CASSYSRTGRNEQFF.

CDR3 nucleotide sequence: TGTGCCAGCAGTTTAACTACAGGGGCTAACTACGAGCAGTACTTC. Translated, it gives CASSLTTGANYEQYF. The chain recombines TRBV28 with TRBJ2-7, with 7 bases identical to TRBD1. The junction had 7 bases not matched to a gene; V was cut back by 2 bases and J by 3 bases. The germline V gene has CDR1 MDHEN and CDR2 SYDVKM. The CDR3 covers 15 residues.